This entry features one T cell receptor (beta chain) sequence. At one boundary the junction diverges from the germline segment, which might be a read error. Vbeta (60) and Jbeta (13) primers were used in the PCR. Sequencing was performed with immunoSEQ multiplex PCR; in TCRdb, only in-frame clones are kept and a portion is missing. The data show around 150,000 clones, roughly 78% seen once. This record comes from a study of cytomegalovirus exposure and HLA in healthy donors. Absent from the records is this donor's CMV serostatus. CDR3 size: 13 residues. Germline CDR1 reads SEHNR; CDR2 reads FQNEAQ (reference sequence).

The rearrangement uses TRBV7-9 and TRBJ2-5, with D possibly TRBD1 on 6 matching bases. The specimen was PBMCs. The TCR comes from a man aged 25 to 40 in good health. The CDR3 nucleotides are TGTTCCAGCAGCAACCGGGACAAAGAGACCCAGTACTTC. It encodes CSSSNRDKETQYF.